The 10 T cell receptor beta chains below come from one sample, sequenced in a study of identical twins. Via MiXCR, TCRdb re-called the 5' RACE reads, giving one row per CDR3 protein. The sample has under 800,000 distinct CDR3 sequences, about 20% seen once. This sample was also put to use in a study of T cells expressing NK-cell markers.

Sample: PBMCs. Receptors were obtained from a woman aged 18-35 years in good health.

The chain is built from TRBV14 and TRBJ2-7, with 11 bases matching TRBD1. V was clipped by 4 bases and J by 2 bases; unmatched bases: 7. The CDR3 contains 16 residues. From germline, CDR1 is SGHDN and CDR2 FVKESK. CDR3 in DNA: TGTGCCAGCAGCCGCGGAGGACAGGGGGCTACCTACGAGCAGTACTTC. This translates into CASSRGGQGATYEQYF.

This clonotype appeared many times. This chain uses TRBV9 with TRBJ2-3; D may be TRBD2 (5 bases). CDR1 is SGDLS and CDR2 is YYNGEE in the germline V gene. The V end lost 3 bases, the J end lost 1 base, and 15 bases lay between the germline ends. This CDR3 spans 16 amino acids. Here the CDR3 reads CASSAHLDSGTDTQYF. CDR3 sequence (DNA): TGTGCCAGCAGCGCCCACCTGGACTCAGGCACAGATACGCAGTATTTT. The full variable domain, in which reference TRBV9 and TRBJ2-3 provide the parts outside the CDR3, is DSGVTQTPKHLITATGQRVTLRCSPRSGDLSVYWYQQSLDQGLQFLIQYYNGEERAKGNILERFSAQQFPDLHSELNLSSLELGDSALYFCASSAHLDSGTDTQYFGPGTRLTVL.

The genes are TRBV29-1 and TRBJ2-7; D gene uncertain. CDR1 is SQVTM, CDR2 ANQGSEA, per germline. With 2 bases removed from V and 6 bases from J, the gap between germline ends came to 5 bases. The CDR3 runs 10 residues. CDR3 region: CSVESGEQYF. Written as DNA, the CDR3 is TGCAGCGTTGAATCTGGCGAGCAGTACTTC.

The chain employs TRBV12-3 or TRBV12-4 and TRBJ2-3, with D unclear. The CDR3 consists of 16 residues. V lost 2 bases, J lost 0 bases, and 12 bases lay in between. This CDR3 reads CASSLSAGRSTDTQYF. The CDR3 DNA follows: TGTGCCAGCAGTTTATCCGCCGGCCGGAGCACAGATACGCAGTATTTT.

Ten or more counts support this clonotype. The chain links TRBV13 to TRBJ2-1; D possibly matches TRBD1 or TRBD2 (5 bases each). The CDR3 has 18 residues. The germline gives CDR1 PRHDT, CDR2 FYEKMQ (reference sequence). The V and J ends lost 5 bases and 2 bases respectively, with 22 bases between them. CDR3 residues: CASSVTSGTDPTYNEQFF. In DNA, the CDR3 is TGTGCCAGCAGCGTAACCTCCGGGACCGATCCTACCTACAATGAGCAGTTCTTC.

V is TRBV5-1 and J is TRBJ2-7; 7 nucleotides match TRBD1. V was clipped by 5 bases and J by 3 bases; unmatched bases: 11. From germline, CDR1 is SGHRS and CDR2 YFSETQ. The length of the CDR3 is 15 residues. CDR3 nucleotide sequence: TGCGCCAGCAGTGAGAAGCCGGGACAGATCTACGAGCAGTACTTC. It codes for CASSEKPGQIYEQYF.

V is TRBV2 and J is TRBJ2-1, with TRBD1 matching 7 bases. Germline trimming cut 7 bases from V and 2 bases from J; bases unmatched to any gene: 11. Per the germline V gene, CDR1 is SNHLY and CDR2 is FYNNEI. CDR3 length: 16 amino acids. This CDR3 reads CASNPLDRDPYNEQFF. In nucleotides, the CDR3 is TGTGCCAGCAACCCTCTCGACAGGGACCCCTACAATGAGCAGTTCTTC.

This chain uses TRBV29-1 with TRBJ2-1; 8 bases map to TRBD2. Germline V gene sequence: CDR1 SQVTM, CDR2 ANQGSEA. The CDR3 has 17 amino acids. V shed 6 bases, J shed 0 bases, and the junction held 13 bases outside the gene matches. The DNA for the CDR3 is TGCAGCGTCCCGCCGGGGAGCGGGAGTTCCTCCTACAATGAGCAGTTCTTC. This codes for CSVPPGSGSSSYNEQFF.

This clonotype was counted many times. The chain couples TRBV20-1 to TRBJ2-1; D is possibly TRBD2 (7 bases). V was trimmed by 6 bases and J by 4 bases, leaving 16 bases between them. The germline V gene has CDR1 DFQATT and CDR2 SNEGSKA (reference sequence). The CDR3 loop spans 14 amino acids. The CDR3 DNA reads as TGCAGTGCCAGGAGGGGGGGGCCTTACAATGAGCAGTTCTTC. It is translated as CSARRGGPYNEQFF.

This clonotype was seen a handful of times. The chain uses TRBV23-1 and TRBJ2-1; 8 nucleotides align to TRBD1. TRBV23-1 is reported as an ORF; its role is uncertain. The length of the CDR3 is 21 residues. The V gene end was trimmed by 3 bases and the J gene end by 4 bases; junction bases not matched to a gene: 23. This CDR3 reads CASSHESAEDRDPRAYNEQFF. The DNA of the CDR3 is TGCGCCAGCAGTCACGAGTCAGCGGAGGACAGGGACCCCAGAGCTTACAATGAGCAGTTCTTC.